This entry features one TCR beta chain sequence. The target of this receptor is not known. There are no base qualities to consult, and no much larger clone falls within one base. Patients with a history of autoimmune disease or receiving systemic immunosuppression were excluded from the trial. In every dose cohort, peripheral blood was drawn for TCR sequencing at baseline, cycle 4 day 1, and cycle 7 day 1. The samples were drawn from a first-in-human, open-label, multicenter phase I dose-escalation trial of ivuxolimab. The trial enrolled adults with locally advanced or metastatic head and neck squamous cell, hepatocellular, melanoma or renal cell carcinoma. CD4+ and CD8+ T cells were sorted separately from peripheral blood before TCR sequencing. The germline V gene encodes CDR1 LGHNA and CDR2 YSLEER. Between the V and J ends, shortened by 0 bases and 0 bases respectively, the junction contains 7 bases. Measured from the cysteine to the phenylalanine, the CDR3 is 15 residues long. CDR3 DNA is the only sequence kept; it has 45 bases, read in frame from the first base.

These data come from a study of OX40 agonist ivuxolimab in advanced cancers. In the study overall: Ivuxolimab, which targeted the costimulatory receptor OX40 (CD134), was an agonistic, fully human IgG2 monoclonal antibody. Intravenous ivuxolimab was administered to patients every 2 weeks at six dose levels: 0.01, 0.1, 0.3, 1.5, 3 and 10 mg/kg. Among the 52 dose-escalation patients, approximately 20 had hepatocellular carcinoma, some 15 melanoma, 9 renal cell carcinoma and 9 head and neck cancer. In the dose-escalation cohort, about four fifths of patients were male, and the mean age was around 65 years with a range of roughly 20 to 80. Prior anti-PD-1, anti-PD-L1 or anti-CTLA-4 therapy was permitted, and roughly two fifths of dose-escalation patients had received checkpoint inhibitors. Partial responses occurred in three dose-escalation patients, of whom one had hepatocellular carcinoma and two had cutaneous melanoma. Peripheral TCRbeta sequencing was intended to test whether TCR sequence diversity was altered and clonal T-cell expansion was caused by ivuxolimab. The paper describes the monotherapy dose-escalation part (N = 52 patients) of the phase I trial of ivuxolimab. Points the paper makes about the study in general: Which antigens the clonally expanded peripheral T cells were specific for was not determined. Clonal expansion of both CD4+ and CD8+ blood T cells was observed from baseline to week 6 at doses 0.1 to 3.0 mg/kg. Low levels of normalized T-cell clonal expansion were also seen in some patients who did not respond. In the 0.1-3.0 mg/kg groups, partial responders were among the patients with the lowest normalized peripheral clonal expansion, particularly in CD8+ T cells. After ivuxolimab, CD8+ T cells had more expanded clones than CD4+ T cells on average.

For sequencing of the TCRbeta CDR3 region, genomic DNA was extracted from the sorted cells. The immunoSEQ Assay was used to sequence the TCRbeta CDR3 regions. TCRdb took this table from immuneACCESS and kept in-frame rearrangements with V and J called. Such tables lack part of the clones; where checked against another copy, unresolved V genes explain under half of the gap, and the rest is unexplained. The sample profile shows about 40,000 clones; roughly 81% of them were found once. Clones ranked in the top ten supply roughly 16% of the sample. The clonotype originates from an adult with an advanced solid tumor such as melanoma, head and neck, liver or kidney cancer. This sequence uses TRBV4-3 and TRBJ2-3; a tentative D match to TRBD2 spans 6 bases. The source was CD4+ or CD8+ T cells sorted from blood, collected in a trial of the OX40 agonist ivuxolimab. CDR3 sequence: CASSQDGTSTDTQYF. The DNA sequence is TGCGCCAGCAGCCAAGATGGGACTAGCACAGATACGCAGTATTTT.